These 2 T cell receptor beta chains were all obtained from the same sample, sequenced in a study of T cells in Graves' hyperthyroidism and ophthalmopathy. Amplification targeted TCR beta CDR3 regions from RNA transcripts. Carried out on the TCR CDR3, a first-round RT-PCR used the HTBI primer set. A single record per CDR3 protein comes from TCRdb applying MiXCR to the multiplex PCR reads. This sample has hundreds of thousands of distinct CDR3 sequences; roughly 40% occur once, and the top ten carry 8% to 9%. Sequencing was performed on blood. These receptors came from a man aged 18 to 30 with Graves' hyperthyroidism.

This clonotype was detected only a few times. V usage is TRBV20-1 and J usage is TRBJ2-5, with TRBD1 as a possible D gene (5 bases). The germline V gene has CDR1 DFQATT and CDR2 SNEGSKA (reference sequence). The CDR3 extends over 13 amino acids. The V end lost 5 bases, the J end lost 5 bases, and 15 bases lay between the germline ends. The chain's CDR3 is CSAGAFGAETQYF. The CDR3 nucleotides are TGCAGTGCTGGGGCCTTCGGTGCGGAGACCCAGTACTTC.

This clonotype came up many times. The chain couples TRBV19 to TRBJ1-2; 8 bases fit TRBD1. Per germline, CDR1 LNHDA and CDR2 SQIVND (reference sequence). This CDR3 region has 13 residues. Losses at the gene ends were 4 bases for V and 4 bases for J; bases not matched to a gene: 2. The CDR3 spells CASSRDRRYGYTF. Here the CDR3 DNA reads TGTGCCAGTAGTAGGGACAGGCGCTATGGCTACACCTTC.